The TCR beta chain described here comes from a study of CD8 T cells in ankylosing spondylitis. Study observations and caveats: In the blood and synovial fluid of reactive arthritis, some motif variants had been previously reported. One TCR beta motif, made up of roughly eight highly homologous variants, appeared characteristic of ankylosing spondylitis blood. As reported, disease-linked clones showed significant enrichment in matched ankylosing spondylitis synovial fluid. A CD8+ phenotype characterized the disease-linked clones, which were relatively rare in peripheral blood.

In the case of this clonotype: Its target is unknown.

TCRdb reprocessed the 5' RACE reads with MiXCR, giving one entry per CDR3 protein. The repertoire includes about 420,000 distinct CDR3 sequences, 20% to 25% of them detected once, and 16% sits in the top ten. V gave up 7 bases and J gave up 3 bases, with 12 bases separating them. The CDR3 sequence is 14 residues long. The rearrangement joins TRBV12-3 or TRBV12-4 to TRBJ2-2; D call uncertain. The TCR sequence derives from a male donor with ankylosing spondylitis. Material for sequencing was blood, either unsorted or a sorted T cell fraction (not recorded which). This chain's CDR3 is CASTLTTYTGELFF. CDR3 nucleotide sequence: TGTGCCAGCACCCTCACTACCTACACCGGGGAGCTGTTTTTT.